This T cell receptor beta chain was profiled in a study of response to subunit inactivated influenza vaccine. TCRdb ran MiXCR on the RT-PCR reads and lists one entry per CDR3 protein. The sample lists about 800,000 distinct CDR3 sequences, 20% to 25% occurring once. This sequence originates from a man aged 45-65 years who received an inactivated influenza vaccine. This specimen consisted of PBMCs from blood, obtained roughly 5 days after vaccination.

CDR3 nucleotides: TGCAGTGCTAACGGAAGAGGCAGTCAGCCCCAGCATTTT. Translation: CSANGRGSQPQHF. The chain joins TRBV20-1 to TRBJ1-5; no clear D gene. The V gene's germline CDR1 is DFQATT and CDR2 SNEGSKA (reference sequence). The CDR3 extends over 13 amino acids. The ends were cut back, 4 bases at V and 6 bases at J, with 13 bases in the middle.